This T cell receptor beta chain appears in the sequencing data of a study of CD8 T cells in Susac syndrome. Whole-study results and caveats: Peak Susac CD8+ clonal expansion occurred in TEMRA cells and active patients.

Concerning this clonotype: Its antigen is undetermined.

Germline V gene data show CDR1 as SGDLS and CDR2 as YYNGEE. V dropped 3 bases and J dropped 5; count of bases not matched to a gene: 8. CDR3 length: 16 amino acids. The CD8+ and CD4+ T cells were isolated magnetically using a negative isolation approach, whereas the TEMRA cells were enriched by FACS. It was with random hexamers that about 0.45 to 1 ug RNA was reverse transcribed. immunoSEQ multiplex PCR amplified TCR beta CDR3 across 54 Vbeta, 13 Jbeta. MiXCR, run by TCRdb on the immunoSEQ multiplex PCR reads, gives a single entry per CDR3 protein. The sample records 200,000 or so distinct CDR3 sequences, around 93% being singletons.

V is TRBV9 and J is TRBJ2-1; 10 nucleotides line up with TRBD1. The source is a human donor with Susac syndrome. Sequencing was carried out using CD8+ T cells from PBMCs. The CDR3 is CASSGPTGGFNNEQFF. Written as DNA, the CDR3 is TGTGCCAGCAGCGGACCGACAGGGGGCTTCAACAATGAGCAGTTCTTC.